One and the same sample provided the 20 T cell receptor beta chains below, sequenced in a study of Ad26.COV2.S vaccination and SARS-CoV-2 variants. Treatment given: roughly 18 received Ad26.COV2.S at low or high dose, single or two shots; roughly 5 received placebo; per-sample allocation not given. Sampling occurred on day 63 after the first vaccine or placebo injection. The method was immunoSEQ multiplex PCR; TCRdb's version includes in-frame clones alone and lacks a portion of them. This sample has about 400,000 clones, with roughly 80% found just once. Sequenced here: peripheral blood, sampled in a trial of Ad26.COV2.S vaccine versus placebo. These receptor sequences come from a person aged 18-60 years who received the Ad26.COV2.S COVID-19 vaccine or a placebo.

This chain joins TRBV6-5 and TRBJ1-1, with 8 nucleotides matching TRBD1. Germline trimming cut 6 bases from V and 11 bases from J; bases unmatched to any gene: 8. Per the germline V gene, CDR1 is MNHEY and CDR2 is SVGAGI. CDR3 size: 12 residues. DNA for the CDR3: TGTGCCAGCAGGAGAGACAGGGGCCCCGCTTTCTTT. The encoded protein is CASRRDRGPAFF.

The V call is TRBV4-1, the J call TRBJ2-2; 8 bases are shared with TRBD1. The CDR3 sequence is 18 residues long. The V gene end was trimmed by 2 bases and the J gene end by 4 bases; junction bases not matched to a gene: 12. Germline values: CDR1 MGHRA, CDR2 YSYEKL. The CDR3 is CASSQWGVDRDGTGELFF. CDR3 nucleotides: TGCGCCAGCAGCCAATGGGGGGTGGACAGGGATGGCACCGGGGAGCTGTTTTTT.

CDR3 nucleotides: TGTGCCAGCAGCTTAGGGGACCGCCCCCGGGAGACCCAGTACTTC. Its protein is CASSLGDRPRETQYF. This chain connects TRBV7-9 to TRBJ2-5; D tentatively fits TRBD1 or TRBD2 (5 bases each). From germline, CDR1 is SEHNR and CDR2 FQNEAQ (reference sequence). Between the trimmed V and J ends, which lost 1 base and 5 bases, there was a span of 14 bases. This CDR3 has 15 amino acids.

The J gene is TRBJ1-2, the V gene TRBV5-1; D gene uncertain. This CDR3 region has 13 residues. With 0 bases removed from V and 4 bases from J, the gap between germline ends came to 7 bases. Germline V gene data show CDR1 as SGHRS and CDR2 as YFSETQ. This CDR3 is CASSLEAGYGYTF. As DNA, the CDR3 is TGCGCCAGCAGCTTGGAGGCCGGCTATGGCTACACCTTC.

The rearrangement joins TRBV7-8 to TRBJ1-3, with 9 bases fitting TRBD1. The V segment lost 1 base and the J segment 7 bases; nucleotides outside the gene matches: 11. Germline V gene lookup returns CDR1 SGHVS and CDR2 FQNEAQ. The CDR3 extends over 17 amino acids. CDR3 in DNA: TGTGCCAGCAGCTTAGGTGGCCGGGACAGGGTGGCTAACACCATATATTTT. This gives the protein CASSLGGRDRVANTIYF.

The rearrangement uses TRBV19 and TRBJ1-6, with 7 bases matching TRBD1. J lost 5 bases, V lost 3 bases, and 4 bases had no gene match. The CDR3 runs to 15 residues. Germline assignment: CDR1 LNHDA and CDR2 SQIVND (reference sequence). The CDR3 region is CASSIGQVDNSPLHF. The DNA for the CDR3 is TGTGCCAGTAGTATTGGACAGGTGGATAATTCACCCCTCCACTTT.

The chain joins TRBV10-3 to TRBJ1-2; D is undetermined. V was cut by 0 bases and J by 8 bases, with 10 bases left in between. The CDR3 length is 13 residues. The germline CDR1 and CDR2 sequences are ENHRY and SYGVKD. The CDR3 is CAISESPAKGYTF. The DNA of the CDR3 is TGTGCCATCAGTGAGTCGCCGGCCAAGGGCTACACCTTC.

The V gene is TRBV25-1, the J gene TRBJ1-2; TRBD1 aligns across 7 bases. This CDR3 spans 16 amino acids. J gave up 5 bases and V 3 bases, and 12 bases lay outside the gene matches. CDR1 and CDR2 (germline): MGHDK, SYGVNS. The CDR3 DNA is TGTGCCAGCAGTGACTCCATCAAGGACAGGCGTTATGGCTACACCTTC. Translation: CASSDSIKDRRYGYTF.

The chain has TRBV7-9 and TRBJ2-1; 8 bases fit TRBD2. Germline-derived CDR1 and CDR2 are SEHNR and FQNEAQ (reference sequence). This CDR3 has 18 amino acids. V shed 6 bases and J 3 bases; nucleotides not matched to a gene: 16. In DNA, the CDR3 is TGTGCCAGCAGATCCGGGGTGTGGCTAGCGGGTCTCTACAATGAGCAGTTCTTC. It yields the protein CASRSGVWLAGLYNEQFF.

The V and J genes are TRBV10-2 and TRBJ2-7; TRBD2 matches 10 bases. Trimming cost V 2 bases and J 3 bases; bases outside gene matches: 7. The CDR3 length is 16 residues. The germline CDR1 and CDR2 sequences are WSHSY and SAAADI. The CDR3 DNA follows: TGCGCCAGCAGTGAGCACCAGCGGGAGGGCCGCTACGAGCAGTACTTC. This translates into CASSEHQREGRYEQYF.

The genes are TRBV5-1 and TRBJ2-7; D perhaps matches TRBD2 (6 bases). This CDR3 is 15 amino acids long. The V gene lost 4 bases and the J gene lost 5 bases, with 19 bases spanning the gap. Germline-derived CDR1 and CDR2 are SGHRS and YFSETQ. The CDR3 nucleotides read TGCGCCAGCAGCCTCCCATTAGCGGTACGTGACGAGCAGTACTTC. It translates to CASSLPLAVRDEQYF.

This chain connects TRBV5-1 to TRBJ2-5; TRBD2 might be the D (6 bases). The CDR3 totals 15 residues. V lost 7 bases, J lost 2 bases, and 18 bases lay in between. The germline V gene encodes CDR1 SGHRS and CDR2 YFSETQ. The DNA of the CDR3 is TGCGCCAGCCATGGAGGAGGGTTCCTTCAAGAGACCCAGTACTTC. Encoded protein: CASHGGGFLQETQYF.

In its sample, this clone was seen once. The rearrangement uses TRBV5-1 and TRBJ2-3, with 12 bases aligning to TRBD2. V lost 4 bases, J lost 9 bases, and 12 bases stayed unmatched. Germline V gene sequence: CDR1 SGHRS, CDR2 YFSETQ. CDR3 length equals 16 residues. Written as DNA, the CDR3 is TGCGCCAGCAGCCTCAGTCCTAGCGGGGGGGCTAAAACGCAGTATTTT. Encoded protein: CASSLSPSGGAKTQYF.

J is TRBJ2-1 and V is TRBV6-6; TRBD2 matches at 11 bases. This CDR3 has 14 amino acids. V lost 5 bases, J lost 7 bases, and 4 bases stayed unmatched. Germline V gene sequence: CDR1 MNHNY, CDR2 SVGAGI (reference sequence). The CDR3 sequence is CASSRLAGSNEQFF. The CDR3 nucleotides are TGTGCCAGCAGTCGACTAGCGGGAAGTAATGAGCAGTTCTTC.

The J gene is TRBJ1-5, the V gene TRBV6-5; D is unclear. CDR1 MNHEY and CDR2 SVGAGI come from the germline V gene. Deletions cut 6 bases from V and 7 bases from J, with 10 bases between. The CDR3 is 12 amino acids. In DNA, the CDR3 is TGTGCCAGCAGGGGGAGTGGACAGCCCCAGCATTTT. Translation gives CASRGSGQPQHF.

This clone was counted once. The rearrangement links TRBV13 to TRBJ2-2; D not certain. Deletions cut 9 bases from V and 0 bases from J, with 17 bases between. The CDR3 sequence is 16 residues long. Germline lookup yields CDR1 PRHDT and CDR2 FYEKMQ (reference sequence). CDR3 bases: TGTGCCAGTGCGCCCCCTCAGCGTCCGAACACCGGGGAGCTGTTTTTT. As protein: CASAPPQRPNTGELFF.

Notes on this clone: The same CDR3 also results from other DNA sequences found in this sample. This rearrangement joins TRBV18 to TRBJ2-5; no clear D. This CDR3 spans 12 amino acids. The V and J ends lost 3 bases and 4 bases respectively, with 6 bases between them. Looked up from germline, CDR1 is KGHSH and CDR2 is LQKENI. The CDR3 DNA follows: TGTGCCAGCTCACCGGGCGGAGAGACCCAGTACTTC. Its protein product is CASSPGGETQYF.

V and J are TRBV7-9 and TRBJ2-7; 8 bases align to TRBD2. The CDR3 sequence is 15 residues long. CDR1 and CDR2 (germline): SEHNR, FQNEAQ (reference sequence). The V gene end was trimmed by 5 bases and the J gene end by 4 bases; junction bases not matched to a gene: 10. The CDR3 loop reads CASSPPAGATYEQYF. CDR3 DNA sequence: TGTGCCAGCAGCCCACCAGCGGGGGCCACTTACGAGCAGTACTTC.

The chain links TRBV5-6 to TRBJ1-1; the D gene is possibly TRBD1 (5 bases). The V gene's germline CDR1 is SGHDT and CDR2 YYEEEE. This CDR3 spans 12 amino acids. V lost 4 bases and J lost 5, with 9 bases in between. CDR3 region: CASSPGLTEAFF. CDR3 coding DNA: TGTGCCAGCAGCCCGGGACTTACTGAAGCTTTCTTT. Based on the CDR3 plus reference TRBV5-6 and TRBJ1-1, the full variable domain is DAGVTQSPTHLIKTRGQQVTLRCSPKSGHDTVSWYQQALGQGPQFIFQYYEEEERQRGNFPDRFSGHQFPNYSSELNVNALLLGDSALYLCASSPGLTEAFFGQGTRLTVV.

The rearrangement links TRBV3-1 (or the pseudogene TRBV3-2) to TRBJ1-3; weak D call: TRBD1 (6 bases). CDR1 LGHDT and CDR2 YNNKEL come from the germline V gene (reference sequence). V was trimmed by 2 bases and J by 3 bases, leaving 14 bases between them. CDR3 size: 16 residues. CDR3 DNA: TGTGCCAGCAGCCAAAACCGATACAGGGTTGGAAACACCATATATTTT. Translated: CASSQNRYRVGNTIYF.